This T cell receptor beta chain was found in a study of blood T cell repertoires in COVID-19. The CDR3 runs 15 residues. CDR1 and CDR2 from the germline V gene are SGHRS and YFSETQ. The V end was cut by 0 bases, the J end by 5 bases, with 9 bases between. This table comes from immunoSEQ multiplex PCR, and its TCRdb copy is limited to in-frame clones, with some not included. The sample lists about 58,000 clones; 75% to 90% were seen once. The sequence was collected from a human donor in a cohort sampled during active COVID-19. The sample consisted of peripheral blood. The rearrangement joins TRBV5-1 to TRBJ1-6, with D tentatively TRBD1 (6 bases). This CDR3 is CASSLATGNNSPLHF. The CDR3 DNA reads TGCGCCAGCAGCTTGGCTACAGGGAATAATTCACCCCTCCACTTT.